A selection of T cell receptor beta chains follows, all from one sample in a study of T cell repertoires in cytomegalovirus infection. A single record per CDR3 protein comes from TCRdb applying MiXCR to the reads. Found here are approximately 630,000 distinct CDR3 sequences, roughly 24% of them singletons; the top ten hold roughly 8%. Sequenced sample: CD8+ T cells from PBMCs. The receptors were sampled from a human donor in good health (CMV status not recorded). Some clones in this sample may be carry-over from other donors' samples. The CDR3 runs from the conserved cysteine through the conserved F or W. A D gene is named only where the DNA matches it firmly. A row's size may be missing; if present it is once, few, many or a size class.

v_gene	len	j_gene	d_gene	abundance	CDR3aa	CDR3nt
TRBV7-2	16	TRBJ1-1	NA	many	CASSLSGRYMNTEAFF	TGTGCCAGCAGCTTATCAGGCAGGTACATGAACACTGAAGCTTTCTTT
TRBV7-9	15	TRBJ2-5	TRBD1	NA	CASSWGTGDQETQYF	TGTGCCAGCAGCTGGGGGACAGGGGACCAAGAGACCCAGTACTTC
TRBV6-1	15	TRBJ1-2	TRBD1	many	CASREQGALDYGYTF	TGTGCCAGCAGGGAACAGGGGGCGCTTGACTATGGCTACACCTTC
TRBV7-9	14	TRBJ1-2	NA	NA	CASSLGGLFYGYTF	TGTGCCAGCAGCTTAGGCGGCCTCTTCTATGGCTACACCTTC
TRBV5-1	12	TRBJ2-1	TRBD2	NA	CASRTKRGEQFF	TGCGCCAGCAGAACTAAGCGGGGTGAGCAGTTCTTC
TRBV24-1	14	TRBJ1-1	NA	many	CATSDGRGNTEAFF	TGTGCCACCAGTGATGGCAGAGGGAACACTGAAGCTTTCTTT
TRBV7-9	18	TRBJ2-1	TRBD2	many	CASSSSGLAGGYNEEQFF	TGTGCCAGCAGCTCGTCTGGACTAGCGGGGGGGTACAATGAGGAGCAGTTCTTC
TRBV28	17	TRBJ1-5	TRBD1	once	CASSSPRQGARNQPQHF	TGTGCCAGCAGTTCCCCGCGACAGGGGGCTCGCAATCAGCCCCAGCATTTT
TRBV14	14	TRBJ1-1	NA	NA	CTSSPYGLRTEAFF	TGTACCAGCAGCCCTTATGGCCTGAGGACTGAAGCTTTCTTT
TRBV20-1	15	TRBJ2-3	NA	NA	CSARDLPRGADTQYF	TGCAGTGCTAGAGATCTCCCAAGAGGGGCAGATACGCAGTATTTT
TRBV28	15	TRBJ1-2	NA	few	CASTLPRPLNYGYTF	TGTGCCAGCACCCTTCCGCGACCACTTAACTATGGCTACACCTTC
TRBV29-1	13	TRBJ1-2	NA	NA	CSVDRETNYGYTF	TGCAGCGTTGACAGGGAGACCAACTATGGCTACACCTTC
TRBV9	18	TRBJ2-2	TRBD2	few	CASSASTSGGSNTGELFF	TGTGCCAGCAGCGCCTCGACTAGCGGGGGGTCGAACACCGGGGAGCTGTTTTTT
TRBV20-1	16	TRBJ2-3	NA	few	CSARPVLDPRADTQYF	TGCAGTGCTAGACCGGTTCTAGACCCCAGGGCAGATACGCAGTATTTT
TRBV13	13	TRBJ2-5	TRBD1	few	CASSLGTGGTQYF	TGTGCCAGCAGCCTGGGGACAGGGGGGACCCAGTACTTC
TRBV7-9	14	TRBJ2-7	NA	many	CASSPPLSVYEQYF	TGTGCCAGCAGCCCGCCCCTCAGCGTCTACGAGCAGTACTTC
TRBV4-1	15	TRBJ1-5	NA	NA	CASSLISGTHQPQHF	TGCGCCAGCAGCCTGATTTCAGGGACCCATCAGCCCCAGCATTTT
TRBV7-9	16	TRBJ2-5	NA	NA	CASSLVWRGPQETQYF	TGTGCCAGCAGCTTAGTTTGGCGGGGGCCTCAAGAGACCCAGTACTTC
TRBV28	15	TRBJ1-5	NA	NA	CASSHQDSSNQPQHF	TGTGCCAGCAGCCACCAGGACAGTTCAAATCAGCCCCAGCATTTT
TRBV14	18	TRBJ1-4	NA	NA	CASSQEAPGDATNEKLFF	TGTGCCAGCAGCCAAGAGGCCCCCGGGGACGCAACTAATGAAAAACTGTTTTTT
TRBV29-1	16	TRBJ2-1	TRBD1	few	CSVEGTGGFGYNEQFF	TGCAGCGTTGAGGGGACAGGGGGCTTCGGGTACAATGAGCAGTTCTTC
TRBV7-9	16	TRBJ1-5	TRBD1	few	CASSVSGTGPHQPQHF	TGTGCCAGCAGCGTATCCGGGACAGGGCCTCATCAGCCCCAGCATTTT
TRBV4-1	12	TRBJ2-1	NA	few	CASSQDTPRQFF	TGCGCCAGCAGCCAAGATACGCCCAGGCAGTTCTTC
TRBV28	12	TRBJ2-5	NA	many	CASRKGRETQYF	TGTGCCAGCAGAAAAGGCCGGGAGACCCAGTACTTC
TRBV4-1	13	TRBJ2-4	NA	NA	CASSQDVGNIQYF	TGCGCCAGCAGCCAAGATGTCGGAAACATTCAGTACTTC
TRBV4-1	15	TRBJ2-7	NA	NA	CASSQETAQTYEQYF	TGCGCCAGCAGCCAAGAAACAGCGCAGACCTACGAGCAGTACTTC
TRBV7-8	12	TRBJ2-7	NA	many	CASSLFRYEQYF	TGTGCCAGCAGCTTATTTCGCTACGAGCAGTACTTC
TRBV7-9	15	TRBJ2-1	NA	NA	CASSLRVGLWNEQFF	TGTGCCAGCAGCTTACGTGTGGGGCTTTGGAATGAGCAGTTCTTC
TRBV13	21	TRBJ2-6	NA	NA	CASSLNTLDRPEHSGANVLTF	TGTGCCAGCAGCTTAAACACTTTAGACAGACCAGAACACTCTGGGGCCAACGTCCTGACTTTC
TRBV28	14	TRBJ1-1	TRBD1	NA	CASNLDRAGTEAFF	TGTGCCAGCAACCTCGACAGGGCCGGGACTGAAGCTTTCTTT
TRBV6-8	14	TRBJ2-1	NA	NA	CASSYSDPAGEQFF	TGTGCCAGCAGTTACTCGGACCCGGCCGGTGAGCAGTTCTTC
TRBV4-3	15	TRBJ2-6	NA	NA	CASSQDWSGANVLTF	TGCGCCAGCAGCCAAGATTGGTCTGGGGCCAACGTCCTGACTTTC
TRBV6-6	15	TRBJ2-2	TRBD1	NA	CASSRPQGDTGELFF	TGTGCCAGCAGTAGACCCCAGGGGGACACCGGGGAGCTGTTTTTT
TRBV5-1	15	TRBJ1-1	NA	NA	CASSLTQGWNTEAFF	TGCGCCAGCAGCTTAACCCAGGGTTGGAACACTGAAGCTTTCTTT
TRBV5-6	16	TRBJ2-1	NA	few	CASSSIDRATSAEQFF	TGTGCCAGCAGCTCAATTGACAGGGCAACTAGCGCTGAGCAGTTCTTC
TRBV9	17	TRBJ2-6	NA	NA	CASSAFAGLSGANVLTF	TGTGCCAGCAGCGCCTTCGCGGGGCTCTCTGGGGCCAACGTCCTGACTTTC
TRBV27	16	TRBJ2-5	TRBD1	NA	CASSPVWTGGGETQYF	TGTGCCAGCAGTCCCGTCTGGACAGGGGGCGGAGAGACCCAGTACTTC
TRBV10-2	16	TRBJ1-5	NA	many	CASSEPPQDSNQPQHF	TGCGCCAGCAGCGAACCCCCCCAGGACAGCAATCAGCCCCAGCATTTT
TRBV6-1	19	TRBJ2-1	TRBD2	many	CASSAGTSGGASSYNEQFF	TGTGCCAGCAGTGCCGGGACTAGCGGGGGGGCCAGCTCCTACAATGAGCAGTTCTTC
TRBV28	16	TRBJ2-3	TRBD1	NA	CASSLSTGGTGDTQYF	TGTGCCAGCAGTTTGTCGACAGGGGGCACAGGGGATACGCAGTATTTT
TRBV19	15	TRBJ1-5	NA	NA	CASSRTGFQNQPQHF	TGTGCCAGTAGCCGAACAGGGTTTCAGAATCAGCCCCAGCATTTT
TRBV10-3	20	TRBJ2-3	TRBD2	many	CAISGPEDGSGDGPTDTQYF	TGTGCCATCAGTGGCCCGGAGGATGGTAGCGGGGACGGGCCCACAGATACGCAGTATTTT
TRBV7-9	15	TRBJ2-3	TRBD1	many	CASSRPGTGTDTQYF	TGTGCCAGCAGCCGTCCCGGGACAGGTACAGATACGCAGTATTTT
TRBV5-6	15	TRBJ1-6	NA	NA	CASSLGAVFWSPLHF	TGTGCCAGCAGCTTGGGGGCCGTTTTTTGGTCACCCCTCCACTTT
TRBV3-1	13	TRBJ2-1	NA	NA	CATGKFDFNEQFF	TGTGCCACCGGTAAGTTCGACTTCAATGAGCAGTTCTTC
TRBV7-8	15	TRBJ2-3	NA	many	CASPPGVASTDTQYF	TGTGCCAGCCCACCCGGGGTGGCAAGCACAGATACGCAGTATTTT
TRBV7-9	16	TRBJ1-3	NA	few	CASRHPSDSSGNTIYF	TGTGCCAGCAGACACCCATCGGACAGCTCTGGAAACACCATATATTTT